This T cell receptor beta chain was identified in a study of T cell clonality in common variable immunodeficiency. Measured with immunoSEQ multiplex PCR; TCRdb has only the in-frame clones, and not every one. The repertoire consists of approximately 60,000 clones, none detected only once. CDR3 length: 14 residues. Germline-derived CDR1 and CDR2 are SGHTA and FQGNSA. Heparinized whole blood, 5 to 8 ml, came from each donor. This clone was seen a handful of times. The antigen remains undetermined. The CDR3 is cut off 3 residues early in the read; its end comes from the germline J gene. Study findings and constraints: TCRbeta clonality was increased in CVID versus healthy controls. Reportedly, TCR beta sequences from common variable immunodeficiency showed fewer deletions and N-nucleotide insertions.

Sample: peripheral blood mononuclear cells. The sequence came from a person aged 18 to 75 in good health. V is TRBV7-2 and J is TRBJ2-4; possible D gene TRBD1, 7 bases. CDR3 sequence reads: CASSLSQGGYGQYF. The CDR3 DNA, read in part, is TGTGCCAGCAGCTTAAGTCAGGGGGGCTATGGT. Using reference TRBV7-2 and TRBJ2-4 for the parts outside the CDR3, the full variable domain is GAGVSQSPSNKVTEKGKDVELRCDPISGHTALYWYRQSLGQGLEFLIYFQGNSAPDKSGLPSDRFSAERTGGSVSTLTIQRTQQEDSAVYLCASSLSQGGYGQYFGAGTRLSVL.